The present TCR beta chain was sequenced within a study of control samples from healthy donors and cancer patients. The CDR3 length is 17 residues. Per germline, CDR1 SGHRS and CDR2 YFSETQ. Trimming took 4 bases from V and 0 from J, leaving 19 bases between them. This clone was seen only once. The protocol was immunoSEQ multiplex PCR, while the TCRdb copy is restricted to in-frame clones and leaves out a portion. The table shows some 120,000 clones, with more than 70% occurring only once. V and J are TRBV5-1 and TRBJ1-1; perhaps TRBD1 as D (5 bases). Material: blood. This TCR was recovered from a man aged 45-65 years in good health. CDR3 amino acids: CASSTSVGRGMNTEAFF. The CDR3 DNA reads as TGCGCCAGCAGCACCTCAGTCGGTCGGGGGATGAACACTGAAGCTTTCTTT. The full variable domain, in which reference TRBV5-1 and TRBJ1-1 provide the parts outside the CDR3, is KAGVTQTPRYLIKTRGQQVTLSCSPISGHRSVSWYQQTPGQGLQFLFEYFSETQRNKGNFPGRFSGRQFSNSRSEMNVSTLELGDSALYLCASSTSVGRGMNTEAFFGQGTRLTVV.